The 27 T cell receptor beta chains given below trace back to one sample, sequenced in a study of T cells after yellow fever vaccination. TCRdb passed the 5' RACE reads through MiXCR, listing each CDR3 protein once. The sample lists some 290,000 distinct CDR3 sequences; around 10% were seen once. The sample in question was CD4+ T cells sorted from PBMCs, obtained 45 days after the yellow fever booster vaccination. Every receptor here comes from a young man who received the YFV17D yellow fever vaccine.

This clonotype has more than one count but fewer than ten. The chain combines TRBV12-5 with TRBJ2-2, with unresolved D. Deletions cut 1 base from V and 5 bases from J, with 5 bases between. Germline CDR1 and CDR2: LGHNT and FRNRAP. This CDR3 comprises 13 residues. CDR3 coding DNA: TGTGCTAGTGGTTTGGGTAGGACCGGGGAGCTGTTTTTT. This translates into CASGLGRTGELFF.

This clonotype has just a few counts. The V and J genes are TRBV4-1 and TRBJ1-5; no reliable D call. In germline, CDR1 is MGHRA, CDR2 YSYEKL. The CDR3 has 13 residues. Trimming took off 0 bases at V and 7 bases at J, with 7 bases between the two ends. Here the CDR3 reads CASSQEPRQPQHF. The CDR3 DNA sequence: TGCGCCAGCAGCCAAGAGCCGCGACAGCCCCAGCATTTT.

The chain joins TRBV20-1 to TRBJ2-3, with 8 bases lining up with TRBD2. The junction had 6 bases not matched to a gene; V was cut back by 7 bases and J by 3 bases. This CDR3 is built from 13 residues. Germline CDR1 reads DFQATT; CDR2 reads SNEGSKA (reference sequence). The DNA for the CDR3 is TGCAGTGTTACCGGGGGGGCAACAGATACGCAGTATTTT. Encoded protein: CSVTGGATDTQYF.

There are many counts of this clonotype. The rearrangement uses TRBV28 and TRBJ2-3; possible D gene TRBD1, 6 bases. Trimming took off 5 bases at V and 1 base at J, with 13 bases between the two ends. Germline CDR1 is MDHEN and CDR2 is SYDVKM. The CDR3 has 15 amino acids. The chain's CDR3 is CASSPNRAGTDTQYF. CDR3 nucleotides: TGTGCCAGCAGTCCAAACAGGGCTGGCACAGATACGCAGTATTTT.

The CDR3 sequence is CASSLIEKIPYF. The CDR3 DNA sequence: TGTGCCAGCAGCTTAATCGAAAAAATCCCGTACTTC. The rearrangement links TRBV7-2 to TRBJ2-4; D gene unclear. V was trimmed by 2 bases and J by 15 bases, leaving 14 bases between them. This CDR3 is built from 12 residues. CDR1 and CDR2 from the germline V gene are SGHTA and FQGNSA.

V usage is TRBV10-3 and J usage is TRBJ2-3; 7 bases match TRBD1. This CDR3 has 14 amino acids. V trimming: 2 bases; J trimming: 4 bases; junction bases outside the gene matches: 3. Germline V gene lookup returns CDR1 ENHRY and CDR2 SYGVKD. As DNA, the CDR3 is TGTGCCATCAGTGAGACAGGGGAATCAGATACGCAGTATTTT. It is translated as CAISETGESDTQYF.

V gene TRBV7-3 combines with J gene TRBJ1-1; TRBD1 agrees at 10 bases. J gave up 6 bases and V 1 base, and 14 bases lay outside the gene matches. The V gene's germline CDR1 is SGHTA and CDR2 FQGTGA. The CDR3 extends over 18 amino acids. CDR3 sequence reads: CASSLIGTGASGGAEAFF. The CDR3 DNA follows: TGTGCCAGCAGCTTAATCGGGACAGGGGCCTCAGGTGGAGCTGAAGCTTTCTTT.

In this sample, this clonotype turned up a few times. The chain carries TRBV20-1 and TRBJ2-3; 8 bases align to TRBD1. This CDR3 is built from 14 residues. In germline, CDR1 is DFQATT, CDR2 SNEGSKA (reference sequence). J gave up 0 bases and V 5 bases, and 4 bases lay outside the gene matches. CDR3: CSARQGSSTDTQYF. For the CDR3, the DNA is TGCAGTGCTCGACAGGGGTCTAGCACAGATACGCAGTATTTT.

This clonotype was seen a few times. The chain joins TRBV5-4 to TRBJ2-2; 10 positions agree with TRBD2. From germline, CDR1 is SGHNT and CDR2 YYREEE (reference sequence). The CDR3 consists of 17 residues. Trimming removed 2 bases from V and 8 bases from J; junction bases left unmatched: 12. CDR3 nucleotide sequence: TGTGCCAGCAGCTTTGGACCGAGCGGGGGGGCCATTGGGGAGCTGTTTTTT. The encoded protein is CASSFGPSGGAIGELFF.

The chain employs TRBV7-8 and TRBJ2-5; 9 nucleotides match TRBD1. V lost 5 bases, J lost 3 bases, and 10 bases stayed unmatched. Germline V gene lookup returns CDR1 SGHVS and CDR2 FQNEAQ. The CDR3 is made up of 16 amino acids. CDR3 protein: CASSPGTGWTKETQYF. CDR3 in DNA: TGTGCCAGCAGCCCCGGGACAGGGTGGACCAAAGAGACCCAGTACTTC.

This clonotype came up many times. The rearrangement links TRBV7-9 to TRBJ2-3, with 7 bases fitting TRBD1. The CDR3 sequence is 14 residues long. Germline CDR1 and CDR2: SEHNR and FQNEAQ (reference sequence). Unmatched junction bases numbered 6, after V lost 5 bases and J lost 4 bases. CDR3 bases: TGTGCCAGCAGCCCCTCAGGACAGGCAGATACGCAGTATTTT. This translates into CASSPSGQADTQYF.

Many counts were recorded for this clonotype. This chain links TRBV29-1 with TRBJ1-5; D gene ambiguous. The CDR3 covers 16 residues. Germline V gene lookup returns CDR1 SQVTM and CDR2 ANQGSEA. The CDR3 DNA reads TGCACCCCCCCCCCTTCCACCCGATGGGGCAATCAGCCCCAGCATTTT. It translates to CTPPPSTRWGNQPQHF.

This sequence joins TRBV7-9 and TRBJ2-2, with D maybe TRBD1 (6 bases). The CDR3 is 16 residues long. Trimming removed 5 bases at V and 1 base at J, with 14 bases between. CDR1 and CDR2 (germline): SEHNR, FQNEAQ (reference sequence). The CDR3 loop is CASSRWDTRNTGELFF. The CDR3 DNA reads TGTGCCAGCAGCCGGTGGGACACCCGGAACACCGGGGAGCTGTTTTTT.

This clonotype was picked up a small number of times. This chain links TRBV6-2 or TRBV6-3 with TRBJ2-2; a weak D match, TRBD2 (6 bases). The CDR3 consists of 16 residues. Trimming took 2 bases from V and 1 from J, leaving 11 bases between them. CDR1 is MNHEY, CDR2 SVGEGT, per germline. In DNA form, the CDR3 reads TGTGCCAGCAGTTACAATAGGCGGGGGAACACCGGGGAGCTGTTTTTT. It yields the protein CASSYNRRGNTGELFF.

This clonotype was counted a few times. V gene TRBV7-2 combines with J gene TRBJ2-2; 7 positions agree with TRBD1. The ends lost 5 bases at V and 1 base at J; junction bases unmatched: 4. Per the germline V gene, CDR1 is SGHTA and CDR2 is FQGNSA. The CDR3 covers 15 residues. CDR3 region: CASSAWTGNTGELFF. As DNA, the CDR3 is TGTGCCAGCAGCGCCTGGACAGGGAACACCGGGGAGCTGTTTTTT.

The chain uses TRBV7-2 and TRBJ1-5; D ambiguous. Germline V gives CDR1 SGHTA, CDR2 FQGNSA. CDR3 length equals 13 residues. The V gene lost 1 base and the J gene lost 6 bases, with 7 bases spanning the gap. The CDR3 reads CASSLERIQPQHF. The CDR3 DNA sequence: TGTGCCAGCAGCTTAGAACGCATTCAGCCCCAGCATTTT.

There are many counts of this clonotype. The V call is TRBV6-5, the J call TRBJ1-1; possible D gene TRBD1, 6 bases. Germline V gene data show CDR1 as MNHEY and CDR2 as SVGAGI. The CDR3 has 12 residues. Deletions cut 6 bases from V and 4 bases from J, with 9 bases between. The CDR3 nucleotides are TGTGCCAGCAGAAGGGGGGCCACTGAAGCTTTCTTT. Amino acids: CASRRGATEAFF.

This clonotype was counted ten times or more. CDR3: CSVYRAANEKLFF. In nucleotides, the CDR3 is TGCAGTGTTTATAGGGCTGCTAATGAAAAACTGTTTTTT. This chain connects TRBV20-1 to TRBJ1-4; D not resolved. This CDR3 region has 13 residues. CDR1 and CDR2 (germline): DFQATT, SNEGSKA (reference sequence). The germline V and J ends were trimmed by 7 bases and 3 bases, with 12 bases remaining between them.

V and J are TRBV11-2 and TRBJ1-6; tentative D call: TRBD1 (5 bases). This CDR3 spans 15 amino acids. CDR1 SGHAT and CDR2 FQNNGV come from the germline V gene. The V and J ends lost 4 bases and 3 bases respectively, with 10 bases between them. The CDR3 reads CASSSQGYYNSPLHF. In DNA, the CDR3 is TGTGCCAGCAGCTCTCAGGGTTACTATAATTCACCCCTCCACTTT.

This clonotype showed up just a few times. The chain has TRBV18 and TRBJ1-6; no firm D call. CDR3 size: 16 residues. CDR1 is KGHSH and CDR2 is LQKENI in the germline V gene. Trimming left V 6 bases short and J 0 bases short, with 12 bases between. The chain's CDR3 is CASSPGSSSYNSPLHF. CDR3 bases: TGTGCCAGCTCTCCGGGATCGAGCTCCTATAATTCACCCCTCCACTTT.

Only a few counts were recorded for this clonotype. The DNA for the CDR3 is TGTGCCAGCTCACTCTCCGTGGGGGGTAACACTGAAGCTTTCTTT. This encodes CASSLSVGGNTEAFF. The gene calls are TRBV18 and TRBJ1-1; TRBD1 is a possible D gene (5 bases). Trimming took 4 bases from V and 2 from J, leaving 14 bases between them. Germline CDR1 is KGHSH and CDR2 is LQKENI. The CDR3 totals 15 residues.

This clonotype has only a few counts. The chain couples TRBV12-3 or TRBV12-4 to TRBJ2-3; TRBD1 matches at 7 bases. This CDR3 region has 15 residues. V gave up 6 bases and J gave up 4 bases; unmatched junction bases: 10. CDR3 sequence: CASSSPGTVPDTQYF. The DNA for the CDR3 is TGTGCCAGCAGCTCACCCGGGACAGTCCCAGATACGCAGTATTTT.

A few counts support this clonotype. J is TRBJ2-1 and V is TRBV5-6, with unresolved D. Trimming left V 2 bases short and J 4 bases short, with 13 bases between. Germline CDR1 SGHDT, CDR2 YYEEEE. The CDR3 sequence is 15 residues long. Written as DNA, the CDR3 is TGTGCCAGCAGCTTTTGGTCAGTGGCGTACAATGAGCAGTTCTTC. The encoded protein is CASSFWSVAYNEQFF.

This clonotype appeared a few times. The chain's CDR3 is CASSASAPRGDTQYF. As DNA, the CDR3 is TGTGCCAGCAGTGCCTCAGCACCCCGGGGGGATACGCAGTATTTT. The chain employs TRBV2 and TRBJ2-3, with D possibly TRBD2 on 6 matching bases. V was clipped by 4 bases and J by 6 bases, with 17 bases between them. CDR1 and CDR2 from the germline V gene are SNHLY and FYNNEI. CDR3 length equals 15 residues.

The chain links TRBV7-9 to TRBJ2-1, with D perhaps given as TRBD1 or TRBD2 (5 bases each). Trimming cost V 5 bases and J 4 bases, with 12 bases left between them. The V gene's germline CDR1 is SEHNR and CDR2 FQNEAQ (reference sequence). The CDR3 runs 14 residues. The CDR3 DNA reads TGTGCCAGCAGCGAAGGGACGGTTTACAATGAGCAGTTCTTC. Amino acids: CASSEGTVYNEQFF.

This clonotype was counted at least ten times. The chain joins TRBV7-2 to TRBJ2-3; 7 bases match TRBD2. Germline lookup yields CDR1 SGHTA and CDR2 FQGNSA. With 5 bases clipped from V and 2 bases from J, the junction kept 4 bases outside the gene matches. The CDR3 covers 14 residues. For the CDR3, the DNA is TGTGCCAGCAGCCCAGGGAGGGTCACAGATACGCAGTATTTT. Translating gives CASSPGRVTDTQYF.

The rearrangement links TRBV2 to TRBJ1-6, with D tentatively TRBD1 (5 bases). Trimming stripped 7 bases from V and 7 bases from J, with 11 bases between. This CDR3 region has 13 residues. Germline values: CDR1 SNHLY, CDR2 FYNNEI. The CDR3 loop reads CASTQGQNSPLHF. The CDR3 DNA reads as TGTGCCAGCACGCAGGGTCAAAATTCACCCCTCCACTTT.